These 23 T cell receptor beta chains came from one sample sequenced in a study of vaccination and CD4 T cells after COVID-19. These receptors have no identified antigens. With the Oncomine TCR Beta short-read assay, DNA from cultured CD4+ T cells was sequenced. TCRdb independently ran MiXCR on the PCR reads; one entry per CDR3 protein. The sample carries under 20,000 distinct CDR3 sequences, roughly two fifths recorded once. As to treatment: roughly 10-day PBMC culture with coronavirus spike peptide pools or control peptides (ViraFEST assay). The sequencing used CD4+ T cells from blood, cultured in vitro, collected after SARS-CoV-2 vaccination. The receptors originated from a human donor who had recovered from COVID-19.

V is TRBV24-1 and J is TRBJ2-2; 7 positions match TRBD1. There are 15 residues in the CDR3. Trimming at V came to 7 bases and at J to 0 bases, leaving 4 bases not matched to a gene. Germline V lookup: CDR1 KGHDR, CDR2 SFDVKD. This CDR3 is CATSGTAPNTGELFF. CDR3 in DNA: TGTGCCACCAGCGGGACAGCTCCGAACACCGGGGAGCTGTTTTTT.

The CDR3 protein is CSARTASSYNSPLHF. CDR3 DNA: TGCAGTGCCAGGACGGCGAGCTCCTATAATTCACCCCTCCACTTT. This chain links TRBV20-1 with TRBJ1-6, with D hard to call. With 6 bases removed from V and 0 bases from J, the gap between germline ends came to 12 bases. The CDR3 covers 15 residues. The germline V gene encodes CDR1 DFQATT and CDR2 SNEGSKA (reference sequence).

This clonotype was seen a handful of times. The V gene is TRBV6-1, the J gene TRBJ2-7, with TRBD2 matching over 8 bases. The germline gives CDR1 MNHNS, CDR2 SASEGT. Losses at the gene ends were 5 bases for V and 2 bases for J; bases not matched to a gene: 5. The CDR3 sequence is 14 residues long. The CDR3 DNA sequence: TGTGCCAGCAGTCTACGGGAGGGACCCTACGAGCAGTACTTC. Translated, it gives CASSLREGPYEQYF.

This clonotype was counted a few times. V is TRBV7-8 and J is TRBJ2-1; maybe TRBD2 (5 bases). Trimming left V 5 bases short and J 8 bases short, with 16 bases between. The germline CDR1 and CDR2 sequences are SGHVS and FQNEAQ. This CDR3 contains 14 residues. The chain's CDR3 is CASSPNPTRDEQFF. The CDR3 coding sequence is TGTGCCAGCAGCCCAAATCCCACTAGGGATGAGCAGTTCTTC.

This clonotype has more than one count but fewer than ten. J is TRBJ1-2 and V is TRBV19; D gene unclear. The germline V gene has CDR1 LNHDA and CDR2 SQIVND (reference sequence). The CDR3 loop spans 15 amino acids. Trimming shortened V by 0 bases and J by 3 bases, and 11 bases separated the two germline ends. Here the CDR3 reads CASSIDIRRDYGYTF. The DNA for the CDR3 is TGTGCCAGTAGTATAGACATAAGGCGGGACTATGGCTACACCTTC.

This clonotype showed up just a few times. The rearrangement uses TRBV12-3 or TRBV12-4 and TRBJ2-7, with D tentatively TRBD1 (5 bases). CDR3 length: 14 amino acids. Between the trimmed V and J ends, which lost 1 base and 7 bases, there was a span of 14 bases. This CDR3 is CASSLGGQLWEQYF. The DNA of the CDR3 is TGTGCCAGCAGTTTAGGTGGACAACTATGGGAGCAGTACTTC.

The gene calls are TRBV11-3 and TRBJ2-1; 7 nucleotides align to TRBD1. Germline lookup yields CDR1 SGHNT and CDR2 YENEEA. V shed 5 bases and J 5 bases; nucleotides not matched to a gene: 6. The CDR3 totals 14 residues. CDR3 DNA sequence: TGTGCCAGCAGCCGACAGGGAGTGAACAATGAGCAGTTCTTC. This gives the protein CASSRQGVNNEQFF.

This clonotype was seen only a few times. V usage is TRBV20-1 and J usage is TRBJ2-7; 8 nucleotides match TRBD1. The CDR3 contains 12 residues. V lost 6 bases and J lost 6; bases outside the gene matches: 7. Germline CDR1 DFQATT, CDR2 SNEGSKA (reference sequence). This CDR3 is CSAAGTGAEQYF. CDR3 nucleotide sequence: TGCAGTGCCGCAGGGACAGGAGCCGAGCAGTACTTC.

The chain is built from TRBV2 and TRBJ2-3; 9 bases align to TRBD2. There are 16 residues in the CDR3. Germline CDR1 is SNHLY and CDR2 is FYNNEI. The J segment lost 3 bases and the V segment lost 4 bases, leaving 8 bases of the junction unmatched. The DNA of the CDR3 is TGTGCCAGCAGTGGTGGGGGAGCGGGGGGAACAGATACGCAGTATTTT. It specifies CASSGGGAGGTDTQYF.

The CDR3 nucleotides read TGTGCCAGCAGCCTCCCGGGACAGGGCTCCTTGGAGACCCAGTACTTC. This encodes CASSLPGQGSLETQYF. The chain joins TRBV5-4 to TRBJ2-5; 9 bases match TRBD1. With V trimmed by 4 bases and J by 5 bases, 12 bases remained unmatched. The CDR3 length is 16 residues. The V gene's germline CDR1 is SGHNT and CDR2 YYREEE (reference sequence).

The V call is TRBV20-1, the J call TRBJ1-1, with 8 bases lining up with TRBD1. CDR1 is DFQATT, CDR2 SNEGSKA, per germline (reference sequence). V was clipped by 6 bases and J by 8 bases; unmatched bases: 11. The CDR3 totals 13 residues. The CDR3 coding sequence is TGCAGTGCCTCAGGGGGCCCGGACCTGGAAGCTTTCTTT. It translates to CSASGGPDLEAFF.

This clonotype was found a few times. The J gene is TRBJ1-5, the V gene TRBV6-1; possible D gene TRBD1, 5 bases. This CDR3 is 16 amino acids long. The germline V gene has CDR1 MNHNS and CDR2 SASEGT. Deletions cut 4 bases from V and 0 bases from J, with 13 bases between. CDR3 sequence (DNA): TGTGCCAGCAGTGGGAGGACATCTTATAGCAATCAGCCCCAGCATTTT. Its protein is CASSGRTSYSNQPQHF.

The chain employs TRBV6-1 and TRBJ1-5; D remains ambiguous. The CDR3 consists of 13 residues. Per germline, CDR1 MNHNS and CDR2 SASEGT. V was cut by 7 bases and J by 5 bases, with 12 bases left in between. Written as DNA, the CDR3 is TGTGCCAGCATAGGGAAGCTACATCAGCCCCAGCATTTT. Translating gives CASIGKLHQPQHF.

This clonotype showed up just a few times. This chain joins TRBV20-1 and TRBJ2-1; D is unclear. CDR1 DFQATT and CDR2 SNEGSKA come from the germline V gene (reference sequence). V lost 6 bases and J 0 bases, leaving 18 bases between the germline ends. This CDR3 comprises 16 residues. The CDR3 region is CSAPVRDGSSYNEQFF. The CDR3 DNA is TGCAGTGCCCCCGTAAGGGATGGTAGCTCCTACAATGAGCAGTTCTTC.

This clonotype was seen more than once but under ten times. This rearrangement joins TRBV20-1 to TRBJ2-7, with D unresolved. In germline, CDR1 is DFQATT, CDR2 SNEGSKA (reference sequence). V dropped 6 bases and J dropped 7 bases, with 19 bases sitting between them. CDR3 length: 13 amino acids. CDR3 residues: CSAPVGSSREQYF. The CDR3 coding sequence is TGCAGTGCCCCGGTCGGCAGCTCGAGGGAGCAGTACTTC.

The gene calls are TRBV20-1 and TRBJ2-3; 8 positions agree with TRBD2. The germline CDR1 and CDR2 sequences are DFQATT and SNEGSKA (reference sequence). There are 17 residues in the CDR3. V was pared by 0 bases and J by 0 bases, with 8 bases of the junction left unmatched. CDR3 residues: CSARDWASGRSTDTQYF. CDR3 sequence (DNA): TGCAGTGCTAGAGATTGGGCCAGCGGGAGAAGCACAGATACGCAGTATTTT.

This chain connects TRBV2 to TRBJ2-7; 8 positions match TRBD2. V dropped 10 bases and J dropped 3; count of bases not matched to a gene: 8. Looked up from germline, CDR1 is SNHLY and CDR2 is FYNNEI. The CDR3 is 13 amino acids. In DNA form, the CDR3 reads TGTGCCACCGCTCCTACTAGCGGCTACGAGCAGTACTTC. This gives the protein CATAPTSGYEQYF.

The rearrangement joins TRBV6-1 to TRBJ2-1; 8 bases align to TRBD2. The junction had 14 bases not matched to a gene; V was cut back by 7 bases and J by 9 bases. The CDR3 is 15 amino acids. The germline gives CDR1 MNHNS, CDR2 SASEGT. DNA of the CDR3: TGTGCCAGCACCTACGGACTAGCACCACGGGGTGAGCAGTTCTTC. It is translated as CASTYGLAPRGEQFF.

V is TRBV28 and J is TRBJ1-2, with TRBD1 matching 7 bases. After removal of 3 bases from V and 3 bases from J, the junction contained 4 bases not matched to a gene. There are 14 residues in the CDR3. Germline V lookup: CDR1 MDHEN, CDR2 SYDVKM. CDR3 sequence reads: CASSLRQGDYGYTF. The CDR3 DNA reads TGTGCCAGCAGTTTGAGGCAGGGGGACTATGGCTACACCTTC.

This chain joins TRBV6-1 and TRBJ2-2; possibly TRBD1 for D (6 bases). V was cut by 5 bases and J by 2 bases, with 12 bases left in between. The CDR3 runs 15 residues. Germline V gene data show CDR1 as MNHNS and CDR2 as SASEGT. The CDR3 loop is CASSNGTINTGELFF. Here the CDR3 DNA reads TGTGCCAGCAGTAATGGGACAATAAACACCGGGGAGCTGTTTTTT.

The chain employs TRBV15 and TRBJ2-3, with D possibly matching TRBD2 (6 bases). CDR3 length: 16 amino acids. The V gene lost 0 bases and the J gene lost 6 bases, with 16 bases spanning the gap. Per germline, CDR1 LNHNV and CDR2 YYDKDF (reference sequence). CDR3 amino acids: CATSRDLAGLADTQYF. In DNA, the CDR3 is TGTGCCACCAGCAGAGATCTTGCGGGGCTAGCGGATACGCAGTATTTT.

This clonotype showed up just a few times. The DNA for the CDR3 is TGTGCCAGCAGTCAGGGCAACGGCTACACCTTC. Translated: CASSQGNGYTF. This chain uses TRBV6-1 with TRBJ1-2; a possible D gene is TRBD1 (5 bases). This CDR3 has 11 amino acids. V was shortened by 5 bases and J by 8 bases, with 9 bases between the two germline ends. The germline gives CDR1 MNHNS, CDR2 SASEGT.

CDR3 in amino acids: CASSKERQASTDTQYF. The CDR3 DNA reads TGTGCCAGCAGCAAAGAGAGGCAGGCTAGCACAGATACGCAGTATTTT. V gene TRBV21-1 combines with J gene TRBJ2-3. TRBV21-1 is a pseudogene. The CDR3 is 16 amino acids.